Sequencing of this TCR beta chain was carried out in a study of OX40 agonist ivuxolimab in advanced cancers. With respect to the entire study: The costimulatory receptor OX40 (CD134) was targeted by ivuxolimab, a fully human IgG2 agonistic monoclonal antibody. Partial responses occurred in three dose-escalation patients: two with cutaneous melanoma and one with hepatocellular carcinoma. Intravenous ivuxolimab was administered to patients every 2 weeks at six dose levels: 0.01, 0.1, 0.3, 1.5, 3 and 10 mg/kg. The paper covers the monotherapy dose-escalation part of the phase I ivuxolimab trial, which included N of about 56 patients. The dose-escalation cohort was almost 85% male with a mean age of around 64 years, ranging from 23 to 79. Patients were allowed to have had prior anti-PD-1, anti-PD-L1 or anti-CTLA-4 therapy, and 30% to 50% of the dose-escalation patients had previously received checkpoint inhibitors. The point of sequencing TCRbeta in the periphery was to test whether ivuxolimab changed TCR sequence diversity and drove clonal T-cell expansion. Of the approximately 54 dose-escalation patients, hepatocellular carcinoma was present in about 20, melanoma in roughly 15, renal cell carcinoma in 9 and head and neck cancer in 9.

What the study reported, not specific to this receptor: Which antigens the clonally expanded peripheral T cells were specific for was not determined. In the 0.1-3.0 mg/kg groups, partial responders were among the patients with the lowest normalized peripheral clonal expansion, particularly in CD8+ T cells. Low levels of normalized T-cell clonal expansion were also seen in some patients who did not respond. After ivuxolimab, CD8+ T cells had more expanded clones than CD4+ T cells on average. At doses from 0.1 to 3.0 mg/kg, clonal expansion was seen in both CD4+ and CD8+ blood T cells between baseline and week 6.

Genomic DNA was isolated from the sorted cells so that the TCRbeta CDR3 region could be sequenced. The immunoSEQ Assay was used for sequencing of TCRbeta CDR3 regions. TCRdb retrieved this table from immuneACCESS and kept in-frame rearrangements only. Not all clones are present; in checked studies, unresolved V genes account for under half, and no reason is known for the remainder. The sample table shows 67,000 or so clones, and just under 85% are seen once. Around 3.6% of the sample goes to the ten largest clones. With respect to this clone: What antigen it recognizes has not been identified. One base away there is no much larger clone; base qualities are not given.

Patients with a history of autoimmune disease or receiving systemic immunosuppression were excluded from the trial. In every dose cohort, peripheral blood was drawn for TCR sequencing at baseline, cycle 4 day 1, and cycle 7 day 1. The samples were taken from a phase I, first-in-human, multicenter, open-label dose-escalation trial of ivuxolimab. The trial enrolled adults with locally advanced or metastatic head and neck squamous cell, hepatocellular, melanoma or renal cell carcinoma. CD4+ and CD8+ T cells were sorted separately from peripheral blood before TCR sequencing. Between the V and J ends, shortened by 5 bases and 8 bases respectively, the junction contains 12 bases. The CDR3 holds 13 amino acids from the cysteine to the phenylalanine. Only CDR3 DNA is held: 39 bases, read in frame from base 1. CDR1 and CDR2 (SEHNR, FQNEAQ) derive from the germline V gene (reference sequence).

Recombination joined TRBV7-9 with TRBJ1-4, with no reliable assignment of the D segment. Source: CD4+ or CD8+ T cells sorted from blood, taken in a trial of the OX40 agonist ivuxolimab. The source is an adult with an advanced solid tumor such as melanoma, head and neck, liver or kidney cancer. The DNA sequence follows: TGTGCCAGCAGCGAAACGGGCGGCGAAAAACTGTTTTTT. Translated, it reads CASSETGGEKLFF.